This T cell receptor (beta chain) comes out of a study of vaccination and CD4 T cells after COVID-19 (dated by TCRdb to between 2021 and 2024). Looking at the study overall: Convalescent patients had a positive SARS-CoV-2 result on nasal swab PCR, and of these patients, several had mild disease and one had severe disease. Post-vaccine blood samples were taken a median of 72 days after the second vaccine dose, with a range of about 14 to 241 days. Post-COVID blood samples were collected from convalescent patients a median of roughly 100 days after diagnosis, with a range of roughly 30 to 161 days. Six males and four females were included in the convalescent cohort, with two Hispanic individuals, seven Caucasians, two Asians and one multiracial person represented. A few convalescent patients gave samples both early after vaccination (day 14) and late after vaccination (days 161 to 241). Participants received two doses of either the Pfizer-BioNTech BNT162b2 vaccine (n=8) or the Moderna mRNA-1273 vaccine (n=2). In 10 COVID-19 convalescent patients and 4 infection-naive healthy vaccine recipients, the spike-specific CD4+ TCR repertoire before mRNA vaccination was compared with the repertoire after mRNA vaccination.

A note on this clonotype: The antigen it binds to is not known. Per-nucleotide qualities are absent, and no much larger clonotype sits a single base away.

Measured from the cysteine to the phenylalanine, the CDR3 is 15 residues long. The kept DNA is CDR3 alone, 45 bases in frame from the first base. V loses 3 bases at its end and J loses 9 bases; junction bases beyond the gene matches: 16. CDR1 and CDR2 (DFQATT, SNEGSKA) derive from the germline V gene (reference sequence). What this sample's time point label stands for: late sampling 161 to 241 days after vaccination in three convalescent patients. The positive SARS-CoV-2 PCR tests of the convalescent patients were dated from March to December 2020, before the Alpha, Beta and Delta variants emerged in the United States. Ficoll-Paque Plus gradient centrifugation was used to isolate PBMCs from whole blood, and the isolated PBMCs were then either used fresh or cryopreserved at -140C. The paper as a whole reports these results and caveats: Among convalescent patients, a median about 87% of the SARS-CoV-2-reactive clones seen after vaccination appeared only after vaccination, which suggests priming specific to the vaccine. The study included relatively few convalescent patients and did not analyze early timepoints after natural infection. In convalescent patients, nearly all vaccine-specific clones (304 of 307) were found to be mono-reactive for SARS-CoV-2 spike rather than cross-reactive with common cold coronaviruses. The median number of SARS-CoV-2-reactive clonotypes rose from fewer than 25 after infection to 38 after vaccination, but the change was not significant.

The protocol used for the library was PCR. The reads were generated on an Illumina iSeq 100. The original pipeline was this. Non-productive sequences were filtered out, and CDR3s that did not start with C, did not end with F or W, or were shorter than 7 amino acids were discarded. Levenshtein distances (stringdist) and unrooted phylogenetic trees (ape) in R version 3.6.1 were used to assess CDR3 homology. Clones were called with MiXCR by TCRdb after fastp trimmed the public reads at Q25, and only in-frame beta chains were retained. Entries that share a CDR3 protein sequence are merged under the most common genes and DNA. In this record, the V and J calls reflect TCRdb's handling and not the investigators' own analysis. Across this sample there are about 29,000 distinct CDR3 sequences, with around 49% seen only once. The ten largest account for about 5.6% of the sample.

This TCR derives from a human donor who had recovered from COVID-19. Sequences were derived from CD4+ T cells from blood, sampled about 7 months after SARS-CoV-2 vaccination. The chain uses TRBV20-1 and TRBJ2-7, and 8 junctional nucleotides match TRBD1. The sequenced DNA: TGCAGTGCTAGTCACTGGGGACAGGCTACCCGAGGGCAGTACTTC. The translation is CSASHWGQATRGQYF.